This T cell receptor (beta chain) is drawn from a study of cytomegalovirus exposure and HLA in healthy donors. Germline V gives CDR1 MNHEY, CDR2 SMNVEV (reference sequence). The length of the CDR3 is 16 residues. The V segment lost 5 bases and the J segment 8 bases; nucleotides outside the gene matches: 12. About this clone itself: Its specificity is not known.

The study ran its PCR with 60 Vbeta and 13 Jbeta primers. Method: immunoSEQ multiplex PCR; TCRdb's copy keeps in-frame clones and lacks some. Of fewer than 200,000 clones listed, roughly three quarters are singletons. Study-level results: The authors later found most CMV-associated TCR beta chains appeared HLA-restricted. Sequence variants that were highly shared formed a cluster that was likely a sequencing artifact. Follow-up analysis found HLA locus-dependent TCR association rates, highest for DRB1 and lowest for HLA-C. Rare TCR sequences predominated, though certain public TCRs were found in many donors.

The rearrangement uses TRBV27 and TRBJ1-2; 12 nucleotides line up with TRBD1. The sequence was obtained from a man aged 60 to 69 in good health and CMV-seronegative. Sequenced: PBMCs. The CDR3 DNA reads TGTGCCAGCAGTCCGACGTCCGGGACAGGGGGCGTGGGCTACACCTTC. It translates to CASSPTSGTGGVGYTF.